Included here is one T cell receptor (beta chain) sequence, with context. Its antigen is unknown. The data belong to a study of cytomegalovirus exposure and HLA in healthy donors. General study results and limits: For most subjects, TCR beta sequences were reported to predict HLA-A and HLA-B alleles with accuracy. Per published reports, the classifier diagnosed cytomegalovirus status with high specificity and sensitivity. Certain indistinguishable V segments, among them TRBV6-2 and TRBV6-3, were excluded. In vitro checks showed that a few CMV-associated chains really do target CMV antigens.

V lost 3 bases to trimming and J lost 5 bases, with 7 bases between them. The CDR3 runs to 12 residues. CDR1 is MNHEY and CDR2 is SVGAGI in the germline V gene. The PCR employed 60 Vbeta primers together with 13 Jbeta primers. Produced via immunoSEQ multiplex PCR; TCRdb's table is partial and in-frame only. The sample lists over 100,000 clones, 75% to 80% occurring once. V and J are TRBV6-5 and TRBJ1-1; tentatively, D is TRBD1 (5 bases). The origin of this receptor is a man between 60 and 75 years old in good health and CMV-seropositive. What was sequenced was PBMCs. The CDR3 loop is CASSYGGTEAFF. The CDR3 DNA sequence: TGTGCCAGCAGTTATGGGGGGACTGAAGCTTTCTTT.